One and the same sample provided the 26 T cell receptor beta chains below, sequenced in a study of Graves' ophthalmopathy and Graves' hyperthyroidism. Using RNA transcripts, the TCR beta CDR3 regions were amplified. First-round RT-PCR with HTBI primers preceded a second-round multiplex PCR. MiXCR, run by TCRdb on the multiplex PCR reads, gives a single entry per CDR3 protein. Found here are 350,000 to 450,000 distinct CDR3 sequences, roughly 18% of them singletons; the top ten hold roughly 1.5%. The specimen sequenced was peripheral blood. These receptors all come from a woman under 30 with Graves' ophthalmopathy.

This clonotype was observed at least ten times. The chain couples TRBV6-5 to TRBJ1-1; D may be TRBD1 (5 bases). The germline gives CDR1 MNHEY, CDR2 SVGAGI. The CDR3 has 15 amino acids. Trimming stripped 2 bases from V and 13 bases from J, with 23 bases between. The CDR3 loop reads CASSYLPEQVLGGFF. The DNA for the CDR3 is TGTGCCAGCAGTTACCTCCCGGAACAGGTCCTAGGCGGTTTCTTT.

This clonotype was recorded at least ten times. This chain connects TRBV6-2 or TRBV6-3 to TRBJ2-2; no firm D call. This CDR3 has 13 residues. V lost 6 bases and J 6 bases, leaving 11 bases between the germline ends. CDR1 is MNHEY, CDR2 SVGEGT, per germline. For the CDR3, the DNA is TGTGCCAGCAGCGGCCCCCCGGCCGGGGAGCTGTTTTTT. Translated, it gives CASSGPPAGELFF.

This clonotype was seen at least ten times. The chain recombines TRBV12-3 or TRBV12-4 with TRBJ2-7; D is undetermined. The CDR3 extends over 13 amino acids. V lost 4 bases to trimming and J lost 3 bases, with 10 bases between them. The CDR3 DNA sequence: TGTGCCAGCAGTTCTCTGGTGGACTACGAGCAGTACTTC. Translation: CASSSLVDYEQYF.

This chain uses TRBV28 with TRBJ1-5; a weak D match, TRBD1 (6 bases). There are 16 residues in the CDR3. Germline lookup yields CDR1 MDHEN and CDR2 SYDVKM. Trimming took off 2 bases at V and 3 bases at J, with 14 bases between the two ends. The CDR3 is CASSLPPGTHNQPQHF. CDR3 DNA sequence: TGTGCCAGCAGTTTACCCCCAGGGACACACAATCAGCCCCAGCATTTT. Combining the CDR3 with reference TRBV28 and TRBJ1-5 gives the whole variable domain DVKVTQSSRYLVKRTGEKVFLECVQDMDHENMFWYRQDPGLGLRLIYFSYDVKMKEKGDIPEGYSVSREKKERFSLILESASTNQTSMYLCASSLPPGTHNQPQHFGDGTRLSIL.

This clonotype was seen at least ten times. The V and J genes are TRBV19 and TRBJ2-4, with D maybe TRBD2 (5 bases). There are 20 residues in the CDR3. CDR1 LNHDA and CDR2 SQIVND come from the germline V gene (reference sequence). Trimming took off 6 bases at V and 1 base at J, with 28 bases between the two ends. CDR3 sequence reads: CASSSEPGSSSHYAKNIQYF. In DNA form, the CDR3 reads TGTGCCAGTAGCTCTGAACCGGGATCCTCATCCCATTATGCCAAAAACATTCAGTACTTC.

This clonotype was picked up many times. This chain uses TRBV7-9 with TRBJ2-2; no clear D. The V gene's germline CDR1 is SEHNR and CDR2 FQNEAQ (reference sequence). The CDR3 sequence is 12 residues long. Between the trimmed V and J ends, which lost 4 bases and 7 bases, there was a span of 7 bases. In DNA form, the CDR3 reads TGTGCCAGCAGCTCCCAGATCGGGGAGCTGTTTTTT. It encodes CASSSQIGELFF. Full variable domain (remainder filled in from reference TRBV7-9 and TRBJ2-2): DTGVSQNPRHKITKRGQNVTFRCDPISEHNRLYWYRQTLGQGPEFLTYFQNEAQLEKSRLLSDRFSAERPKGSFSTLEIQRTEQGDSAMYLCASSSQIGELFFGEGSRLTVL.

The table lists this clonotype with many counts. The V call is TRBV29-1, the J call TRBJ2-5; D not certain. With 7 bases removed from V and 4 bases from J, the gap between germline ends came to 13 bases. The V gene's germline CDR1 is SQVTM and CDR2 ANQGSEA. The CDR3 sequence is 12 residues long. Here the CDR3 reads CSATSVGETQYF. CDR3 DNA: TGCAGCGCAACCAGCGTCGGAGAGACCCAGTACTTC.

This clonotype was seen repeatedly, ten times or more. The chain combines TRBV28 with TRBJ1-5, with D possibly being TRBD1 (5 bases). The CDR3 is 15 residues long. CDR1 MDHEN and CDR2 SYDVKM come from the germline V gene. V was shortened by 5 bases and J by 4 bases, with 15 bases between the two germline ends. CDR3 loop: CASSAHEWGNQPQHF. The DNA for the CDR3 is TGTGCCAGCAGTGCCCATGAGTGGGGGAATCAGCCCCAGCATTTT.

This clonotype was detected many times. The chain has TRBV19 and TRBJ1-2, with TRBD1 matching 11 bases. Germline loops: CDR1 LNHDA, CDR2 SQIVND (reference sequence). There are 13 residues in the CDR3. V gave up 8 bases and J gave up 5 bases; unmatched junction bases: 4. DNA for the CDR3: TGTGCCAGTTGGACAGGGGGCTATTATGGCTACACCTTC. Protein: CASWTGGYYGYTF. The complete variable domain, with remaining parts taken from reference TRBV19 and TRBJ1-2, reads DGGITQSPKYLFRKEGQNVTLSCEQNLNHDAMYWYRQDPGQGLRLIYYSQIVNDFQKGDIAEGYSVSREKKESFPLTVTSAQKNPTAFYLCASWTGGYYGYTFGSGTRLTVV.

In its sample, this clonotype was seen many times. The rearrangement uses TRBV6-1 and TRBJ1-2; D ambiguous. The CDR3 contains 13 residues. The V end was cut by 6 bases, the J end by 5 bases, with 13 bases between. CDR1 MNHNS and CDR2 SASEGT come from the germline V gene. The CDR3 loop is CASRRPGSYGYTF. Written as DNA, the CDR3 is TGTGCCAGCAGGCGACCCGGGAGTTATGGCTACACCTTC.

This clonotype was seen ten or more times. The chain links TRBV19 to TRBJ2-7, with TRBD2 as a possible D gene (6 bases). Germline CDR1 and CDR2: LNHDA and SQIVND (reference sequence). Trimming took off 6 bases at V and 4 bases at J, with 16 bases between the two ends. The length of the CDR3 is 14 residues. Written as DNA, the CDR3 is TGTGCCAGTAGAATTGCCGGGGACTCTTACGAGCAGTACTTC. This gives the protein CASRIAGDSYEQYF.

This clonotype was seen many times. This chain connects TRBV4-1 to TRBJ1-1; possible D gene TRBD1, 6 bases. V was pared by 8 bases and J by 3 bases, with 22 bases between. The germline CDR1 and CDR2 sequences are MGHRA and YSYEKL. This CDR3 has 16 residues. CDR3 residues: CASRPLGRGADTEAFF. The CDR3 nucleotides read TGCGCCAGCCGCCCCTTAGGACGGGGGGCGGACACTGAAGCTTTCTTT.

There are many counts of this clonotype. This sequence joins TRBV28 and TRBJ1-1; D is undetermined. The CDR3 is 11 residues long. Trimming pared 10 bases from V and 4 bases from J, leaving 10 bases between. CDR1 is MDHEN, CDR2 SYDVKM, per germline. CDR3 nucleotide sequence: TGTGCCATTACCGGGCTCACTGAAGCTTTCTTT. Protein sequence: CAITGLTEAFF.

This clonotype was observed many times. The V and J genes are TRBV6-4 and TRBJ1-5; D gene ambiguous. The CDR3 has 13 residues. Trimming shortened V by 3 bases and J by 1 base, and 4 bases separated the two germline ends. CDR1 is MRHNA and CDR2 is SNTAGT in the germline V gene. Here the CDR3 reads CASSEGSNQPQHF. CDR3 DNA sequence: TGTGCCAGCAGTGAGGGGAGCAATCAGCCCCAGCATTTT.

This clonotype was detected ten times or more. This chain connects TRBV5-6 to TRBJ1-1; D unresolved. This CDR3 comprises 15 residues. Trimming left V 4 bases short and J 5 bases short, with 18 bases between. Germline CDR1 is SGHDT and CDR2 is YYEEEE. CDR3 residues: CASSLEKGWNTEAFF. Here the CDR3 DNA reads TGTGCCAGCAGCCTGGAGAAGGGTTGGAATACTGAAGCTTTCTTT.

This clonotype was seen repeatedly, ten times or more. The chain links TRBV20-1 to TRBJ2-4, with D unresolved. There are 10 residues in the CDR3. The ends were cut back, 3 bases at V and 5 bases at J, with 2 bases in the middle. CDR1 and CDR2 from the germline V gene are DFQATT and SNEGSKA (reference sequence). For the CDR3, the DNA is TGCAGTGCTAGGGAAAACATTCAGTACTTC. Its translation is CSARENIQYF.

In its sample, this clonotype was seen many times. This rearrangement joins TRBV4-1 to TRBJ1-1; TRBD1 might be the D (6 bases). Trimming left V 5 bases short and J 1 base short, with 8 bases between. The CDR3 consists of 13 residues. In germline, CDR1 is MGHRA, CDR2 YSYEKL. The CDR3 sequence: CASSGTSNTEAFF. CDR3 DNA: TGCGCCAGCAGCGGGACATCGAACACTGAAGCTTTCTTT.

Ten or more counts support this clonotype. The rearrangement uses TRBV28 and TRBJ2-5; D assignment may be TRBD1 or TRBD2 (5 bases each). The germline V and J ends were trimmed by 5 bases and 2 bases, with 12 bases remaining between them. The CDR3 spans 14 residues. CDR1 and CDR2 from the germline V gene are MDHEN and SYDVKM. The CDR3 sequence: CASSDRDQQETQYF. For the CDR3, the DNA is TGTGCCAGCAGTGACCGGGACCAGCAAGAGACCCAGTACTTC. Complete variable domain (other parts from reference TRBV28 and TRBJ2-5): DVKVTQSSRYLVKRTGEKVFLECVQDMDHENMFWYRQDPGLGLRLIYFSYDVKMKEKGDIPEGYSVSREKKERFSLILESASTNQTSMYLCASSDRDQQETQYFGPGTRLLVL.

This clonotype was detected many times. V and J are TRBV24-1 and TRBJ2-5; a weak D match, TRBD1 (5 bases). Between the trimmed V and J ends, which lost 4 bases and 2 bases, there was a span of 13 bases. The CDR3 has 15 residues. Germline values: CDR1 KGHDR, CDR2 SFDVKD. The CDR3 nucleotides read TGTGCCACCAGTGACCGCCGGAGACAGCAAGAGACCCAGTACTTC. Protein product: CATSDRRRQQETQYF.

This clonotype was seen at least ten times. This chain connects TRBV15 to TRBJ2-5; 7 nucleotides line up with TRBD1. The J segment lost 5 bases and the V segment lost 6 bases, leaving 15 bases of the junction unmatched. This CDR3 contains 16 residues. Germline CDR1 and CDR2: LNHNV and YYDKDF (reference sequence). In nucleotides, the CDR3 is TGTGCCACCAGGTCGGACGCCGGGACAGTGGGGGAGACCCAGTACTTC. This sequence encodes CATRSDAGTVGETQYF.

This clonotype turned up a few times. The J gene is TRBJ1-1, the V gene TRBV7-3; D gene ambiguous. Germline V gene data show CDR1 as SGHTA and CDR2 as FQGTGA. This CDR3 is built from 13 residues. Trimming took 3 bases from V and 8 from J, leaving 13 bases between them. CDR3 sequence reads: CASSLTAELEAFF. The CDR3 DNA sequence: TGTGCCAGCAGCTTGACCGCTGAGTTGGAAGCTTTCTTT.

There are many counts of this clonotype. This chain uses TRBV6-5 with TRBJ1-2; D gene ambiguous. The CDR3 contains 14 residues. The V end was cut by 0 bases, the J end by 8 bases, with 13 bases between. Germline CDR1 reads MNHEY; CDR2 reads SVGAGI. As DNA, the CDR3 is TGTGCCAGCAGTTACTCGGTTCCCGAAGGAGGCTACACCTTC. Translating it yields CASSYSVPEGGYTF.

This clonotype was seen ten or more times. The V gene is TRBV11-2, the J gene TRBJ1-1, with TRBD1 matching over 11 bases. Germline CDR1 SGHAT, CDR2 FQNNGV. V was pared by 1 base and J by 5 bases, with 6 bases of the junction left unmatched. The CDR3 runs 16 residues. The CDR3 coding sequence is TGTGCCAGCAGCTTAGGGACAGGGGGCGGGGGTACTGAAGCTTTCTTT. Translating it yields CASSLGTGGGGTEAFF.

V and J are TRBV6-1 and TRBJ1-3; TRBD1 matches 7 bases. V trimming: 6 bases; J trimming: 1 base; junction bases outside the gene matches: 9. The CDR3 runs to 16 residues. CDR1 is MNHNS, CDR2 SASEGT, per germline. CDR3 protein: CASSRRWTGSGNTIYF. The CDR3 coding sequence is TGTGCCAGCAGCCGGCGATGGACAGGTTCTGGAAACACCATATATTTT.

This clonotype was counted ten times or more. The chain employs TRBV6-1 and TRBJ2-7, with D tentatively TRBD2 (6 bases). The CDR3 has 12 amino acids. The V end was cut by 6 bases, the J end by 5 bases, with 11 bases between. The germline CDR1 and CDR2 sequences are MNHNS and SASEGT. The CDR3 nucleotides read TGTGCCAGCAGGACTAGGAGCGACGAGCAGTACTTC. Translating it yields CASRTRSDEQYF.

In its sample, this clonotype was seen many times. The CDR3 coding sequence is TGTGCCAGCAGTTCTGGTGAGGGGGACACCGGGGAGCTGTTTTTT. This encodes CASSSGEGDTGELFF. J is TRBJ2-2 and V is TRBV28; the D gene is possibly TRBD1 (6 bases). Germline CDR1 reads MDHEN; CDR2 reads SYDVKM. V lost 4 bases and J lost 3, with 12 bases in between. This CDR3 is 15 amino acids long.